Sequencing of this T cell receptor (beta chain) was carried out in a study of shared clonotypes between healthy human individuals. Study-level points and caveats: Generally, naive subsets came out with larger estimated richness than memory subsets. Relative to clonotypes present in all four donors, those not shared had lower generation probabilities.

Note on this clone: Its specificity is unknown.

The sorted-subset replicate PCRs were given around 200 ng DNA, which is approximately 30,000 T cell genomes. Original processing methods: Sequence data from immunoSEQ were junction-only and lacked quality scores; consequently, filtering differed. TCRdb keeps only in-frame clones here, not all; method: immunoSEQ multiplex PCR. V and J calls and clone size are as listed in that table; D and trimming were resolved from the DNA. The data show approximately 940,000 clones, 76% seen once. This CDR3 has 14 residues. Deletions cut 1 base from V and 6 bases from J, with 10 bases between. CDR1 is LNHNV and CDR2 is YYDKDF in the germline V gene (reference sequence).

Sequencing input: memory CD4+ T cells sorted from blood. Subset denoted: CD45RA-negative fraction. The J gene is TRBJ1-5, the V gene TRBV15, with a possible D match to TRBD1 (6 bases). The TCR comes from a man aged 18 to 30 in good health. For the CDR3, the DNA is TGTGCCACCAGCAGAGGGGGGGGCGTTCAGCCCCAGCATTTT. Translation: CATSRGGGVQPQHF.